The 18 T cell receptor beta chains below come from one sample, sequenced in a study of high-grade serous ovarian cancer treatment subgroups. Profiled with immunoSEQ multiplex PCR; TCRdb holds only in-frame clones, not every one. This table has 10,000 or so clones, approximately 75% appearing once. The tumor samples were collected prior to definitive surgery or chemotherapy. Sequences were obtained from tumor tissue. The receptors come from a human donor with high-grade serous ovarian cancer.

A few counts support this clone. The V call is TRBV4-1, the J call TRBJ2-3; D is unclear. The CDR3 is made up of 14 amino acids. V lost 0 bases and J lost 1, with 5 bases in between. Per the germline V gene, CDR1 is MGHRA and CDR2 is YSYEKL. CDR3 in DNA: TGCGCCAGCAGCCAAGAAGGCCGCACAGATACGCAGTATTTT. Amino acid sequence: CASSQEGRTDTQYF.

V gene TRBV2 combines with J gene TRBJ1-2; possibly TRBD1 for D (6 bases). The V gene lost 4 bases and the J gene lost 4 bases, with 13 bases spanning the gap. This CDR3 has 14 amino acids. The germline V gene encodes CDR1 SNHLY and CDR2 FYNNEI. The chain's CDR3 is CASSVQGVGYGYTF. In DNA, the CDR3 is TGTGCCAGCAGTGTACAGGGAGTGGGCTATGGCTACACCTTC.

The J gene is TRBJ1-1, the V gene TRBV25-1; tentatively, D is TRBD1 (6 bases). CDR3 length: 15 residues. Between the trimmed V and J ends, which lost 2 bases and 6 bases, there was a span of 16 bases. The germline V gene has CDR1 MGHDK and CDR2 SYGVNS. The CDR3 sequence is CASSEPAQGRAEAFF. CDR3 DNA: TGTGCCAGCAGTGAACCGGCTCAGGGGAGGGCTGAAGCTTTCTTT. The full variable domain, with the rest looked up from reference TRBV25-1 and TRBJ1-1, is EADIYQTPRYLVIGTGKKITLECSQTMGHDKMYWYQQDPGMELHLIHYSYGVNSTEKGDLSSESTVSRIRTEHFPLTLESARPSHTSQYLCASSEPAQGRAEAFFGQGTRLTVV.

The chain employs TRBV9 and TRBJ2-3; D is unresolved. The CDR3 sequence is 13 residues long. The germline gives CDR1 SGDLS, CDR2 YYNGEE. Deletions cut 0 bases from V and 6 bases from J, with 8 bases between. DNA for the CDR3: TGTGCCAGCAGCGTAGCCAGTTCCGATACGCAGTATTTT. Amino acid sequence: CASSVASSDTQYF.

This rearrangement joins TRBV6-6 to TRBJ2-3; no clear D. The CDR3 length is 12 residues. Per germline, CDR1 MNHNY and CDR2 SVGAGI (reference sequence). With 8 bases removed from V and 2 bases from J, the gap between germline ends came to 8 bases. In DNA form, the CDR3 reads TGTGCCAGCGGTAGGGACACAGATACGCAGTATTTT. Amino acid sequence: CASGRDTDTQYF.

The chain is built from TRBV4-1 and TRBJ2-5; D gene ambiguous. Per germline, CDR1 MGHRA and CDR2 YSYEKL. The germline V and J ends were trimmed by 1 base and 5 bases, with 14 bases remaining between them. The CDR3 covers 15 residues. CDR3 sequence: CASSQVSPAGETQYF. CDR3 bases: TGCGCCAGCAGCCAAGTCTCTCCAGCTGGGGAGACCCAGTACTTC.

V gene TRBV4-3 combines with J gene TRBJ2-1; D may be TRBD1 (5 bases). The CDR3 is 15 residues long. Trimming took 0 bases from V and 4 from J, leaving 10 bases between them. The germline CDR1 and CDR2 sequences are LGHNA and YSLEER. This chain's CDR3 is CASSQDGNRYNEQFF. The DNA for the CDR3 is TGCGCCAGCAGCCAAGATGGAAACAGGTACAATGAGCAGTTCTTC.

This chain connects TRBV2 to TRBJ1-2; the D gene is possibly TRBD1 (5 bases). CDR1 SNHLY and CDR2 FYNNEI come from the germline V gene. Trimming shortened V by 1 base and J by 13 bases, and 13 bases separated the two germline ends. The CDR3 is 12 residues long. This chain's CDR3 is CASSEDLGRVTF. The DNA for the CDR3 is TGTGCCAGCAGTGAAGACCTGGGGCGGGTCACCTTC. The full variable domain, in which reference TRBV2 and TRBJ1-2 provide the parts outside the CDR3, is EPEVTQTPSHQVTQMGQEVILRCVPISNHLYFYWYRQILGQKVEFLVSFYNNEISEKSEIFDDQFSVERPDGSNFTLKIRSTKLEDSAMYFCASSEDLGRVTFGSGTRLTVV.

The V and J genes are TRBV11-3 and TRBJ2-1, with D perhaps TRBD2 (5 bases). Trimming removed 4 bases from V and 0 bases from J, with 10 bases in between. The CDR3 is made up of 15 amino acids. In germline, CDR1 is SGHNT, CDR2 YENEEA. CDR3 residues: CASSSSRSSYNEQFF. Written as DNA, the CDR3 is TGTGCCAGCAGCTCTAGCCGGAGCTCCTACAATGAGCAGTTCTTC.

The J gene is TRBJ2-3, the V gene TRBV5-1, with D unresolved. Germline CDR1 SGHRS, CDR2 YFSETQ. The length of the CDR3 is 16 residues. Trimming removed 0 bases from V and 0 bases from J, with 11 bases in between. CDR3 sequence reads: CASSLVAGSSTDTQYF. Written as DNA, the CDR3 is TGCGCCAGCAGCTTGGTTGCCGGATCTAGCACAGATACGCAGTATTTT.

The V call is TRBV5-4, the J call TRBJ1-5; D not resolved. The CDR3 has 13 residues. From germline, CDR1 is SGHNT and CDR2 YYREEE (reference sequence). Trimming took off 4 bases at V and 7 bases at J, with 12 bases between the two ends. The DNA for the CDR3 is TGTGCCAGCAGCGAAGGGTCCGGGCAGCCCCAGCATTTT. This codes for CASSEGSGQPQHF.

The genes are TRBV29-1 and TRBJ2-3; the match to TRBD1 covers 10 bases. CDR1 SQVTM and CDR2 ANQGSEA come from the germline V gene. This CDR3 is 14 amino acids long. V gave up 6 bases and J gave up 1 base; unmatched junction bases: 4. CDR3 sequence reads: CSVGQGFGTDTQYF. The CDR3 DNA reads TGCAGCGTGGGACAGGGGTTTGGCACAGATACGCAGTATTTT.

The CDR3 DNA reads as TGTGCCAGCAGGCACGGGACAGGGCTGGCCGGGGAGCTGTTTTTT. It is translated as CASRHGTGLAGELFF. The gene calls are TRBV6-6 and TRBJ2-2; TRBD1 matches at 9 bases. Germline V gene sequence: CDR1 MNHNY, CDR2 SVGAGI (reference sequence). This CDR3 has 15 residues. Trimming cost V 6 bases and J 6 bases; bases outside gene matches: 8.

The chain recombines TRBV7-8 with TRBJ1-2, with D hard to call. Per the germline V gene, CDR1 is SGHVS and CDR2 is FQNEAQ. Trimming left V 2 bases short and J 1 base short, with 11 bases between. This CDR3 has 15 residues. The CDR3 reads CASSLSHAVNYGYTF. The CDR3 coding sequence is TGTGCCAGCAGCTTAAGCCATGCGGTTAACTATGGCTACACCTTC.

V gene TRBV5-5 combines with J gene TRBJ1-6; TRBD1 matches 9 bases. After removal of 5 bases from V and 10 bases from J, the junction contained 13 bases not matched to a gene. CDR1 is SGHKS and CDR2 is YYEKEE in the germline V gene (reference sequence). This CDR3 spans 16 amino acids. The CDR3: CASRIGPGQGSSPLHF. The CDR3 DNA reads TGTGCCAGCAGAATAGGACCGGGACAGGGTTCCTCACCCCTCCACTTT.

CDR3 sequence: CASSPSGRGEQFF. CDR3 nucleotide sequence: TGTGCCAGTAGCCCTTCGGGTCGAGGTGAGCAGTTCTTC. The V gene is TRBV19, the J gene TRBJ2-1, with D unresolved. V lost 6 bases and J 9 bases, leaving 15 bases between the germline ends. The CDR3 sequence is 13 residues long. Germline V gene sequence: CDR1 LNHDA, CDR2 SQIVND (reference sequence).

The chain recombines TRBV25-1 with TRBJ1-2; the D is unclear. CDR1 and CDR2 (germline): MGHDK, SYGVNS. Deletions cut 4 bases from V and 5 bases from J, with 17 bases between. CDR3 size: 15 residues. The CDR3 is CASSGAYWLTYGYTF. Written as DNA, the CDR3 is TGTGCCAGCAGTGGTGCTTATTGGCTGACTTATGGCTACACCTTC.

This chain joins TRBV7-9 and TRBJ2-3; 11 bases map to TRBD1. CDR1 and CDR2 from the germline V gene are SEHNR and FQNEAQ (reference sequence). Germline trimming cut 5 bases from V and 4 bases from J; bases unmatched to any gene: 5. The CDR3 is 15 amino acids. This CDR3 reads CASSHRTGGADTQYF. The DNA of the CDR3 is TGTGCCAGCAGCCACAGGACAGGGGGCGCAGATACGCAGTATTTT.